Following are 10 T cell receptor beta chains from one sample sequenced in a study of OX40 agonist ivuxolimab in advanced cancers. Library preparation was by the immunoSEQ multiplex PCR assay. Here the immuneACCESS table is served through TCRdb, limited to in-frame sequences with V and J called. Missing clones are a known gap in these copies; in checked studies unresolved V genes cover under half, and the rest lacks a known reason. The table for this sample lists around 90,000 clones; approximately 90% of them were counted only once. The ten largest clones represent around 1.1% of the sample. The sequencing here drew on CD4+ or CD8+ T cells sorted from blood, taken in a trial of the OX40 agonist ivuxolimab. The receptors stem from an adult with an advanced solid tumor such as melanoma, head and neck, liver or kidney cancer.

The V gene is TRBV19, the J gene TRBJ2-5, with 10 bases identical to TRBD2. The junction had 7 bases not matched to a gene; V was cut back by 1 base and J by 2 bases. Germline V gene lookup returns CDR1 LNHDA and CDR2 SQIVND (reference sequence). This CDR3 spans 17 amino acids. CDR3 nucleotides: TGTGCCAGTAGTATAGTTTTCCGGACTAGCGGACAAGAGACCCAGTACTTC. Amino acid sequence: CASSIVFRTSGQETQYF.

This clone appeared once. CDR3 loop: CASSLQGMRQETQYF. DNA of the CDR3: TGTGCCAGCAGCCTACAGGGAATGAGGCAAGAGACCCAGTACTTC. The chain employs TRBV9 and TRBJ2-5; tentatively, D is TRBD1 (6 bases). V gave up 4 bases and J gave up 2 bases, with 15 bases separating them. The CDR3 runs 15 residues. CDR1 and CDR2 from the germline V gene are SGDLS and YYNGEE.

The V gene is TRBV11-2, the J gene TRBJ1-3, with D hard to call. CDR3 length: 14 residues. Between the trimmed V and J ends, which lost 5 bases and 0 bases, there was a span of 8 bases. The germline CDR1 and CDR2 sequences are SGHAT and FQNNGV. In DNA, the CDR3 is TGTGCCAGCAGCATCCAGGCCTCTGGAAACACCATATATTTT. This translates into CASSIQASGNTIYF.

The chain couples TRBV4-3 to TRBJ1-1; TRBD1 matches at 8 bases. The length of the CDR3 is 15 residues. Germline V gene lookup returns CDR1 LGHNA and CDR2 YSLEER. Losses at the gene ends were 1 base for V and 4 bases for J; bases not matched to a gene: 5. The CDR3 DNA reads TGCGCCAGCAGCCAAGCGGACAGGGAGGCCACTGAAGCTTTCTTT. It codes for CASSQADREATEAFF.

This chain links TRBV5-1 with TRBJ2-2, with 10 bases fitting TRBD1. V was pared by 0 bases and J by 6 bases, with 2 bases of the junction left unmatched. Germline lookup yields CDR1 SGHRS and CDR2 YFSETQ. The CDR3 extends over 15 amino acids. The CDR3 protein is CASSLVGQGAGELFF. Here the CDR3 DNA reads TGCGCCAGCAGCTTGGTCGGACAGGGGGCCGGGGAGCTGTTTTTT.

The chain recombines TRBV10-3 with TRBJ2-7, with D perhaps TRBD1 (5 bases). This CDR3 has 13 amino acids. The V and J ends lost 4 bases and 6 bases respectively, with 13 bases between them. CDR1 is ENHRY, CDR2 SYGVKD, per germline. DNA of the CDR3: TGTGCCATCAGTGGAGTGGGGCTCGCCGAGCAGTACTTC. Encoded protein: CAISGVGLAEQYF.

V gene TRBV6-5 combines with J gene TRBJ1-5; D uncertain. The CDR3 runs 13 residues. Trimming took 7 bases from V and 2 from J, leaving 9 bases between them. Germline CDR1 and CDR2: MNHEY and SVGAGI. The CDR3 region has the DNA TGTGCCAGCACGCCCGGGCGCAATCAGCCCCAGCATTTT. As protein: CASTPGRNQPQHF.

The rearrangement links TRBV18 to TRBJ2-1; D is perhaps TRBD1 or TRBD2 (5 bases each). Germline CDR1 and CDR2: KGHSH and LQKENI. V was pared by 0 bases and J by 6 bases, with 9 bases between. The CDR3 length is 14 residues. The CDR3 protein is CASSPPPGSNEQFF. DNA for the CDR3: TGTGCCAGCTCACCACCGCCAGGGAGCAATGAGCAGTTCTTC. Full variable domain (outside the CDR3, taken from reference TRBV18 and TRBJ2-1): NAGVMQNPRHLVRRRGQEARLRCSPMKGHSHVYWYRQLPEEGLKFMVYLQKENIIDESGMPKERFSAEFPKEGPSILRIQQVVRGDSAAYFCASSPPPGSNEQFFGPGTRLTVL.

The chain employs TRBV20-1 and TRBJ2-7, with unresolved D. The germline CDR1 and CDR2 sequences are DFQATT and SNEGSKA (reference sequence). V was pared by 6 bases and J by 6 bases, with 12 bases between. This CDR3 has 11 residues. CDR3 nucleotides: TGCAGTGCGCGGCTCGGTTTCGAGCAGTACTTC. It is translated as CSARLGFEQYF.

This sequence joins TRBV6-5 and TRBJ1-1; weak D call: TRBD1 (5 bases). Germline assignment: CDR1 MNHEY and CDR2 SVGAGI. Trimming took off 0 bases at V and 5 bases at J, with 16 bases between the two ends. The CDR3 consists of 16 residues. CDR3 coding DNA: TGTGCCAGCAGTTACTCGTTGGGGGGATTAATGACTGAAGCTTTCTTT. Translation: CASSYSLGGLMTEAFF.